Below are 22 T cell receptor beta chains sequenced from a single sample in a study of OX40 agonist ivuxolimab in advanced cancers. The method was immunoSEQ multiplex PCR; TCRdb's version includes in-frame clones alone and lacks a portion of them. Altogether tens of thousands of clones are present, 70% to 90% being singletons, with the ten largest covering more than 20%. The sequences come from CD4+ or CD8+ T cells sorted from blood, collected in a trial of the OX40 agonist ivuxolimab. The receptors here all came from an adult with an advanced solid tumor such as melanoma, head and neck, liver or kidney cancer.

This clone was detected once. V usage is TRBV27 and J usage is TRBJ2-7; 7 nucleotides agree with TRBD2. The CDR3 sequence is 15 residues long. V trimming: 1 base; J trimming: 0 bases; junction bases outside the gene matches: 3. Germline V gives CDR1 MNHEY, CDR2 SMNVEV (reference sequence). CDR3 nucleotides: TGTGCCAGCAGTTTATACGCGGGAGCCTCCTACGAGCAGTACTTC. This sequence encodes CASSLYAGASYEQYF.

This clone has a single count. This CDR3 fails to terminate in the conserved phenylalanine or tryptophan, so it likely reflects a read error. No DNA is shown, since the ends of the CDR3 on it are uncertain; the CDR3 is the one TCRdb lists. The chain carries TRBV19 and TRBJ2-7; TRBD2, as called in the table, went unchecked against the DNA. The CDR3 length equals 12 residues, ends included. Germline-derived CDR1 and CDR2 are LNHDA and SQIVND (reference sequence). The CDR3 reads CASSTLAGVVEI.

The rearrangement links TRBV4-2 to TRBJ2-7; 10 bases match TRBD1. CDR3 length: 16 amino acids. Germline V gene lookup returns CDR1 LGHNA and CDR2 YNFKEQ. V trimming: 3 bases; J trimming: 2 bases; junction bases outside the gene matches: 7. The CDR3 DNA reads TGTGCCAGCAGCCAGGACCAGGGGACAGGGGCCTACGAGCAGTACTTC. Amino acid sequence: CASSQDQGTGAYEQYF.

CDR3 in DNA: TGTGCCAGCAGCTTACAGGGTCCTGGAGAGACCCAGTACTTC. This codes for CASSLQGPGETQYF. The chain combines TRBV11-3 with TRBJ2-5; TRBD1 is a possible D gene (5 bases). Germline lookup yields CDR1 SGHNT and CDR2 YENEEA. The ends were cut back, 2 bases at V and 4 bases at J, with 11 bases in the middle. The CDR3 loop spans 14 amino acids.

The rearrangement links TRBV7-9 to TRBJ1-1; 9 nucleotides agree with TRBD1. The length of the CDR3 is 14 residues. The V and J ends lost 4 bases and 6 bases, in that order; junction bases with no gene match: 6. In germline, CDR1 is SEHNR, CDR2 FQNEAQ (reference sequence). The CDR3 sequence: CASSSRDRVAEAFF. The CDR3 bases are TGTGCCAGCAGCTCGAGGGACAGGGTTGCTGAAGCTTTCTTT. Full variable domain (outside the CDR3, taken from reference TRBV7-9 and TRBJ1-1): DTGVSQNPRHKITKRGQNVTFRCDPISEHNRLYWYRQTLGQGPEFLTYFQNEAQLEKSRLLSDRFSAERPKGSFSTLEIQRTEQGDSAMYLCASSSRDRVAEAFFGQGTRLTVV.

The V call is TRBV7-6, the J call TRBJ2-1; D is unclear. Trimming removed 0 bases at V and 1 base at J, with 1 base between. The germline gives CDR1 SGHVS, CDR2 FNYEAQ. The CDR3 loop spans 13 amino acids. CDR3: CASSLASYNEQFF. CDR3 nucleotides: TGTGCCAGCAGCTTAGCATCCTACAATGAGCAGTTCTTC.

The V call is TRBV30, the J call TRBJ1-2; TRBD1 agrees at 7 bases. V trimming: 1 base; J trimming: 7 bases; junction bases outside the gene matches: 15. Per the germline V gene, CDR1 is GTSNPN and CDR2 is SVGIG (reference sequence). The length of the CDR3 is 16 residues. CDR3 region: CAWSEEGDSPSAGYTF. The CDR3 region has the DNA TGTGCCTGGAGTGAAGAAGGGGACAGCCCCTCGGCTGGCTACACCTTC. The complete variable domain, with remaining parts taken from reference TRBV30 and TRBJ1-2, reads SQTIHQWPATLVQPVGSPLSLECTVEGTSNPNLYWYRQAAGRGLQLLFYSVGIGQISSEVPQNLSASRPQDRQFILSSKKLLLSDSGFYLCAWSEEGDSPSAGYTFGSGTRLTVV.

The chain recombines TRBV28 with TRBJ2-1; 8 bases line up with TRBD2. Germline V gene lookup returns CDR1 MDHEN and CDR2 SYDVKM. The length of the CDR3 is 12 residues. The V segment lost 8 bases and the J segment 9 bases; nucleotides outside the gene matches: 6. As DNA, the CDR3 is TGTGCCAGCCGGGGGGGAGGGAGTGAGCAGTTCTTC. Its translation: CASRGGGSEQFF.

Only one count was recorded for this clone. V is TRBV6-5 and J is TRBJ2-7; D may be TRBD2 (8 bases). The V end was cut by 4 bases, the J end by 0 bases, with 16 bases between. The CDR3 is 16 amino acids. The germline gives CDR1 MNHEY, CDR2 SVGAGI. This CDR3 reads CASSLQGLAGSYEQYF. In DNA form, the CDR3 reads TGTGCCAGCAGTTTACAGGGGCTAGCGGGCTCCTACGAGCAGTACTTC.

V is TRBV7-9 and J is TRBJ2-1; 10 positions agree with TRBD2. CDR3 length: 15 amino acids. V trimming: 3 bases; J trimming: 2 bases; junction bases outside the gene matches: 1. Germline-derived CDR1 and CDR2 are SEHNR and FQNEAQ (reference sequence). CDR3 coding DNA: TGTGCCAGCAGCTTGCTAGCGGGAGCCTACAATGAGCAGTTCTTC. The encoded protein is CASSLLAGAYNEQFF.

The count of this clone is one. The chain links TRBV6-5 to TRBJ2-3, with D possibly being TRBD1 or TRBD2 (6 bases each). CDR1 and CDR2 (germline): MNHEY, SVGAGI. Trimming left V 6 bases short and J 4 bases short, with 14 bases between. The CDR3 is made up of 14 amino acids. The CDR3 DNA reads TGTGCCAGCAGACCTGTCGGGGGCGCAGATACGCAGTATTTT. As protein: CASRPVGGADTQYF.

The gene calls are TRBV15 and TRBJ2-7, with D perhaps given as TRBD1 or TRBD2 (5 bases each). CDR1 is LNHNV, CDR2 YYDKDF, per germline (reference sequence). The length of the CDR3 is 16 residues. Trimming cost V 0 bases and J 1 base, with 13 bases left between them. CDR3 residues: CATSRDVGDGSYEQYF. The CDR3 DNA reads TGTGCCACCAGCAGAGATGTAGGGGACGGGTCCTACGAGCAGTACTTC.

The rearrangement links TRBV21-1 to TRBJ2-5; the table's D gene call, TRBD2, was not cross checked with the DNA. TRBV21-1 is shown as a pseudogene. CDR3 size: 18 residues. CDR3 DNA: TGTGCCAGCAGCAAAGGGGGCGGCGAGCGGGAGCAAGGGGAGACCCAGTACTTC. Amino acids: CASSKGGGEREQGETQYF.

The V call is TRBV15, the J call TRBJ2-1; tentative D call: TRBD2 (6 bases). The germline CDR1 and CDR2 sequences are LNHNV and YYDKDF (reference sequence). V dropped 5 bases and J dropped 2 bases, with 16 bases sitting between them. CDR3 length equals 16 residues. The CDR3 DNA reads TGTGCCACCAGCCAACCGGGCGGGGTGCCCTACAATGAGCAGTTCTTC. It codes for CATSQPGGVPYNEQFF.

The chain employs TRBV7-8 and TRBJ2-5, with no clear D. V lost 3 bases to trimming and J lost 2 bases, with 4 bases between them. There are 12 residues in the CDR3. CDR1 and CDR2 (germline): SGHVS, FQNEAQ. The CDR3 DNA reads TGTGCCAGCAGCTTCAATCAAGAGACCCAGTACTTC. This translates into CASSFNQETQYF.

This clone was observed a single time. The chain has TRBV28 and TRBJ1-2; the D is unclear. CDR3 length: 17 residues. Germline V gives CDR1 MDHEN, CDR2 SYDVKM. Trimming removed 6 bases from V and 0 bases from J, with 20 bases in between. The DNA for the CDR3 is TGTGCCAGCAGCACACGAAATAGACCCGGTTCTAACTATGGCTACACCTTC. This codes for CASSTRNRPGSNYGYTF.

The rearrangement uses TRBV27 and TRBJ2-7; D remains ambiguous. CDR3 size: 13 residues. Trimming took 2 bases from V and 4 from J, leaving 9 bases between them. In germline, CDR1 is MNHEY, CDR2 SMNVEV (reference sequence). The CDR3 region is CASSLRLDYEQYF. CDR3 coding DNA: TGTGCCAGCAGTTTACGGCTGGATTACGAGCAGTACTTC.

V usage is TRBV4-1 and J usage is TRBJ2-5; TRBD2 matches 8 bases. Trimming removed 3 bases from V and 4 bases from J; junction bases left unmatched: 10. There are 16 residues in the CDR3. Germline loops: CDR1 MGHRA, CDR2 YSYEKL. In nucleotides, the CDR3 is TGCGCCAGCAGCCACTCACCGGGACTAGTGGTAGAGACCCAGTACTTC. Protein product: CASSHSPGLVVETQYF.

The rearrangement joins TRBV13 to TRBJ2-7; tentative D call: TRBD1 (5 bases). This CDR3 is built from 15 residues. V lost 1 base to trimming and J lost 2 bases, with 12 bases between them. Germline V gives CDR1 PRHDT, CDR2 FYEKMQ (reference sequence). The CDR3 DNA reads TGTGCCAGCAGCTTAGAAGGACAACCGACCTACGAGCAGTACTTC. Translation gives CASSLEGQPTYEQYF.

This chain connects TRBV6-5 to TRBJ2-1; no firm D call. Looked up from germline, CDR1 is MNHEY and CDR2 is SVGAGI. Trimming stripped 0 bases from V and 9 bases from J, with 9 bases between. This CDR3 has 13 amino acids. CDR3 DNA: TGTGCCAGCAGTTACTCGAAGGGTTTTGAGCAGTTCTTC. Amino acids: CASSYSKGFEQFF.

This chain connects TRBV7-8 to TRBJ2-1, with D perhaps TRBD2 (6 bases). This CDR3 has 16 amino acids. CDR1 and CDR2 (germline): SGHVS, FQNEAQ. V was clipped by 6 bases and J by 2 bases, with 17 bases between them. CDR3 sequence (DNA): TGTGCCAGCAGTTCCGACCCCGGGACTGCCTACAATGAGCAGTTCTTC. This sequence encodes CASSSDPGTAYNEQFF. Variable domain in full (rest from reference TRBV7-8 and TRBJ2-1): GAGVSQSPRYKVAKRGQDVALRCDPISGHVSLFWYQQALGQGPEFLTYFQNEAQLDKSGLPSDRFFAERPEGSVSTLKIQRTQQEDSAVYLCASSSDPGTAYNEQFFGPGTRLTVL.

This clone was picked up a small number of times. The chain combines TRBV9 with TRBJ2-2; 9 nucleotides match TRBD2. With 0 bases clipped from V and 7 bases from J, the junction kept 7 bases outside the gene matches. The germline CDR1 and CDR2 sequences are SGDLS and YYNGEE. The CDR3 has 16 residues. For the CDR3, the DNA is TGTGCCAGCAGCGTAGGAGCGGGAGGAGGGAGCGGGGAGCTGTTTTTT. Its protein product is CASSVGAGGGSGELFF.